This T cell receptor beta chain was sequenced for a study of T cell repertoires in cytomegalovirus infection. Across the study: A matching HLA type, together with CMV infection, was signaled by public TCR beta signatures. General study results and limits: CMV-specific TCR beta clonotypes restricted by HLA-C were the ones dominating the ex vivo response. Identification of carriers of CMV plus the relevant HLA was achieved through cumulative public TCR beta family frequency.

Regarding this clonotype: Antigen unknown.

Each CDR3 protein is one row after TCRdb ran MiXCR on the reads. The sample records under 350,000 distinct CDR3 sequences, 8% to 10% being singletons. The V and J ends lost 4 bases and 5 bases respectively, with 6 bases between them. In germline, CDR1 is SGHRS, CDR2 YFSETQ. The CDR3 is made up of 11 amino acids. The TCR was taken from a human donor in good health (CMV status not recorded). Some clones in this sample may be carry-over from other donors' samples. Material: PBMCs. The rearrangement links TRBV5-1 to TRBJ2-5; no definite D call. The CDR3 protein is CASSRAETQYF. The CDR3 DNA follows: TGCGCCAGCAGCCGCGCGGAGACCCAGTACTTC.